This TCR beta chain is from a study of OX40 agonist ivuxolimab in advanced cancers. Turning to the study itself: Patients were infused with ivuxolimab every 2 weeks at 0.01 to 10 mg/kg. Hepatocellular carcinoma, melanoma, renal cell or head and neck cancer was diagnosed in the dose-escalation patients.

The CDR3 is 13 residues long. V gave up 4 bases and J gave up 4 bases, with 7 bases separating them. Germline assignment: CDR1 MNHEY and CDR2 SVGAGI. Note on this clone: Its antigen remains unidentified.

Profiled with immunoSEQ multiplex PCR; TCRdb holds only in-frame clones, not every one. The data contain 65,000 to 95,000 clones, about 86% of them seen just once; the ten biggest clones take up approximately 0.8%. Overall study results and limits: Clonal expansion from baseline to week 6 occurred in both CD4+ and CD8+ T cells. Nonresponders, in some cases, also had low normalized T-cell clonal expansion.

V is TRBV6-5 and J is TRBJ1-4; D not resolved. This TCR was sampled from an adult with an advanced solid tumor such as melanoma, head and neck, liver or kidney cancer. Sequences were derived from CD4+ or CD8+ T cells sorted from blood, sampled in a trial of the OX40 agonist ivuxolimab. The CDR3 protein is CASSFQYNEKLFF. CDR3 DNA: TGTGCCAGCAGTTTCCAGTATAATGAAAAACTGTTTTTT.